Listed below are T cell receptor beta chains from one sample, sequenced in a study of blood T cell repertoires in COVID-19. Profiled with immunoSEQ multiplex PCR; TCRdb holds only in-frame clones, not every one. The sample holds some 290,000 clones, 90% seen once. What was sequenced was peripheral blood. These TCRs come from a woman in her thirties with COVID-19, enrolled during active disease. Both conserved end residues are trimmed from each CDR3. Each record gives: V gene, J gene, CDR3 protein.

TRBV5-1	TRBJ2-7	ASNPQGADEQY
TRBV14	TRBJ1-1	ASSQDLGGKAF
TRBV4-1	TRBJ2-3	ASSQDGGTSVSTDTQY
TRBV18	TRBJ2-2	ASSPWTGGENTGELF
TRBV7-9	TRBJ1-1	ASSAPGQGNTEAF
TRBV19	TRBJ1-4	ASSMGPATNEKLF
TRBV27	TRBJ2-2	ASNRDFLTNTGELF
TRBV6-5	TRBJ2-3	ASLTDRGIPDTQY
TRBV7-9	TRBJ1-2	ASSSLTGGAYGYT
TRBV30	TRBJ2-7	AWSVESGGLYEQY
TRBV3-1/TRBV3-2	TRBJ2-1	ASSQVAAGRSGEQF
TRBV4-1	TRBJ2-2	ASSQDLASSELF
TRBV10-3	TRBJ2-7	AISALTSGRGYEQY
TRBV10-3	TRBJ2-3	AISESGQGDTQY
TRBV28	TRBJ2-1	ASSLLNRDREQF
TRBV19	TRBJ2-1	ASSIGRGGNEQF
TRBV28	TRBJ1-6	ASSWGSASPLH